Sequencing of this T cell receptor (beta chain) was carried out in a study of blood T cell repertoires in COVID-19. Overall study: Donors in the United States, Italy and Spain gave samples during acute or convalescent COVID-19.

Data came from immunoSEQ multiplex PCR; TCRdb stores just in-frame clones and leaves some out. The sample yields around 210,000 clones, around 85% seen once. Germline lookup yields CDR1 SGHNT and CDR2 YENEEA. Trimming cost V 1 base and J 6 bases, with 11 bases left between them. This CDR3 is 14 amino acids long. Sequenced sample: peripheral blood. This sequence was found in a man in his fifties with COVID-19, enrolled during active disease. The gene calls are TRBV11-3 and TRBJ2-3; maybe TRBD1 (6 bases). The CDR3 DNA sequence: TGTGCCAGCAGCTTAGGGCAGGGGCAGGATACGCAGTATTTT. It yields the protein CASSLGQGQDTQYF.